This record looks at one T cell receptor beta chain sequence and its context. The data are from a study of blood T cell repertoires in COVID-19. Original methodology: Quantification of nucleated cells was approximated via reference gene primer amplification. TCRdb keeps only in-frame clones here, not all; method: immunoSEQ multiplex PCR. V and J calls and clone size are given by that table; D and trimming were obtained from the DNA. The data show under 130,000 clones, approximately 80% seen once. Germline-derived CDR1 and CDR2 are SEHNR and FQNEAQ (reference sequence). Germline trimming cut 6 bases from V and 7 bases from J; bases unmatched to any gene: 9. The CDR3 covers 16 residues.

The sample was peripheral blood. The TCR originated in a man older than 75 with acute or convalescent COVID-19. The chain employs TRBV7-9 and TRBJ2-2; TRBD2 matches 12 bases. The CDR3 nucleotides read TGTGCCAGCAGGAACCCTAGCGGGAGGGCCGTCGGGGAGCTGTTTTTT. It codes for CASRNPSGRAVGELFF.